Below are 2 T cell receptor beta chains sequenced from a single sample in a study of cytomegalovirus exposure and HLA in healthy donors. Primers: 60 Vbeta forward and 13 Jbeta reverse. Assay used: immunoSEQ multiplex PCR; TCRdb lists only in-frame clones, some missing. The sample holds around 150,000 clones, 76% seen once. Sequenced material: PBMCs. Receptors were obtained from a male donor in good health and CMV-seronegative.

This clone has only one observation. The gene calls are TRBV4-1 and TRBJ2-5; a weak D match, TRBD2 (5 bases). Trimming removed 1 base from V and 5 bases from J, with 11 bases in between. The germline V gene has CDR1 MGHRA and CDR2 YSYEKL. The length of the CDR3 is 14 residues. This chain's CDR3 is CASSQGGWSETQYF. The CDR3 nucleotides are TGCGCCAGCAGCCAAGGAGGGTGGAGTGAGACCCAGTACTTC.

In this sample, this clone turned up a few times. V usage is TRBV27 and J usage is TRBJ1-2, with TRBD1 matching 12 bases. V shed 2 bases, J shed 4 bases, and the junction held 2 bases outside the gene matches. CDR1 is MNHEY, CDR2 SMNVEV, per germline (reference sequence). This CDR3 has 15 residues. The CDR3 spells CASSLGTGGVYGYTF. CDR3 in DNA: TGTGCCAGCAGTTTAGGGACAGGGGGCGTCTATGGCTACACCTTC.